Sequencing of this T cell receptor beta chain was carried out in a study of T cells and Merkel cell carcinoma outcomes. Assay used: immunoSEQ multiplex PCR; TCRdb lists only in-frame clones, some missing. The sample lists some 4,200 clones, over 90% occurring once. Remarks on this clone: Its target is not known.

Study-level results: Repertoire plus T-cell density reportedly predicted Merkel cell carcinoma outcomes.

This CDR3 region has 18 residues. V was shortened by 3 bases and J by 3 bases, with 20 bases between the two germline ends. The germline V gene encodes CDR1 SNHLY and CDR2 FYNNEI. The specimen was tumor tissue from Merkel cell carcinoma. The TCR originated in a human donor with Merkel cell carcinoma. This chain connects TRBV2 to TRBJ2-2; D is perhaps TRBD1 or TRBD2 (5 bases each). The CDR3 region is CASSETASGPRDTGELFF. CDR3 nucleotide sequence: TGTGCCAGCAGTGAGACTGCCTCGGGACCGAGGGACACCGGGGAGCTGTTTTTT.